This T cell receptor (beta chain) is drawn from a study of blood T cell repertoires in COVID-19. The protocol was immunoSEQ multiplex PCR, while the TCRdb copy is restricted to in-frame clones and leaves out a portion. The sample includes hundreds of thousands of clones, 70% to 90% of them seen just once. This receptor was obtained from a woman younger than 30 who had been exposed to COVID-19. Sequenced: PBMCs or T cells enriched from blood (not recorded which).

CDR3: CASSVGALRREYPYEQYF. The CDR3 DNA reads TGTGCCAGCAGCGTAGGGGCTCTTCGGCGGGAGTATCCGTACGAGCAGTACTTC. This chain links TRBV9 with TRBJ2-7; 7 bases match TRBD2. The CDR3 sequence is 18 residues long. The germline V gene encodes CDR1 SGDLS and CDR2 YYNGEE. The V gene end was trimmed by 0 bases and the J gene end by 4 bases; junction bases not matched to a gene: 16.